The sequence of this T cell receptor beta chain was determined in a study of blood T cell repertoires in COVID-19. Profiling relied on immunoSEQ multiplex PCR, and the TCRdb table lists in-frame clones only, not all of them. The repertoire has approximately 470,000 clones, roughly 87% of them found once; the top ten carry 0.65% to 0.9%. Material for sequencing was PBMCs or T cells enriched from blood (not recorded which). This TCR derives from a woman younger than 35 who had recovered from COVID-19.

In nucleotides, the CDR3 is TGTGCCAGCAAAGGACCTTGGGGAGTGTCGCGATCGGATACGCAGTATTTT. It yields the protein CASKGPWGVSRSDTQYF. The chain uses TRBV25-1 and TRBJ2-3; maybe TRBD2 (5 bases). Per the germline V gene, CDR1 is MGHDK and CDR2 is SYGVNS. V lost 7 bases and J 6 bases, leaving 26 bases between the germline ends. The CDR3 spans 17 residues.